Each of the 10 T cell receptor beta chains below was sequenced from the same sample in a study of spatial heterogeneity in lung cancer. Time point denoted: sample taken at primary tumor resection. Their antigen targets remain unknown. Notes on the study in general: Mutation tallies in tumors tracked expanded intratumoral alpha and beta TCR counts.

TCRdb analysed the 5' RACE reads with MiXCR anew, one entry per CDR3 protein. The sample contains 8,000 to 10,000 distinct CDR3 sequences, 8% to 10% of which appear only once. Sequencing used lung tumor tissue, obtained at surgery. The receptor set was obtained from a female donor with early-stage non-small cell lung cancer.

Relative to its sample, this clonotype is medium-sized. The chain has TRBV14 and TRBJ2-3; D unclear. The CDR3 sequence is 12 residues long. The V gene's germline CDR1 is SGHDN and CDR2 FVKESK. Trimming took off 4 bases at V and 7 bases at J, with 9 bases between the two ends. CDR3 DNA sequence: TGTGCCAGCAGCCCCTCCCAATATACGCAGTATTTT. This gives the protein CASSPSQYTQYF.

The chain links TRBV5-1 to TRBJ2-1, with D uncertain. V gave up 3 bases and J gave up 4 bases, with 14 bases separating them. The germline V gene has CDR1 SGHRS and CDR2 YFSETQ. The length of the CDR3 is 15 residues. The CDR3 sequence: CASSSDTTQYNEQFF. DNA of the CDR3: TGCGCCAGCAGCTCCGACACGACCCAATACAATGAGCAGTTCTTC.

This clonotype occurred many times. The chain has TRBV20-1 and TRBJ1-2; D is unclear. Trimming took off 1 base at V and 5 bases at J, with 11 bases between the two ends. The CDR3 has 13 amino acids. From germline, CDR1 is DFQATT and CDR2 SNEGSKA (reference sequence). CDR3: CSARVQPLYGYTF. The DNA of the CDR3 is TGCAGTGCTAGAGTACAGCCGCTTTATGGCTACACCTTC.

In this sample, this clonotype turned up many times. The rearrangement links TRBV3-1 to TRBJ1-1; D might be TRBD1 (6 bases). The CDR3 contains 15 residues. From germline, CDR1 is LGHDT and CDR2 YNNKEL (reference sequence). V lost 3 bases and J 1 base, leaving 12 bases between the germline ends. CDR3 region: CASSHGQFANTEAFF. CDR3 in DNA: TGTGCCAGCAGCCATGGACAGTTTGCGAACACTGAAGCTTTCTTT.

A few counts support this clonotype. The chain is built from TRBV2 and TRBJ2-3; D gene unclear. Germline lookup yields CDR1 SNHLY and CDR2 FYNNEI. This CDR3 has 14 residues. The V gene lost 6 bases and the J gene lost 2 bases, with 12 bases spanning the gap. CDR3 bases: TGTGCCAGCAGCGGGCAGCCTCTCACAGATACGCAGTATTTT. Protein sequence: CASSGQPLTDTQYF.

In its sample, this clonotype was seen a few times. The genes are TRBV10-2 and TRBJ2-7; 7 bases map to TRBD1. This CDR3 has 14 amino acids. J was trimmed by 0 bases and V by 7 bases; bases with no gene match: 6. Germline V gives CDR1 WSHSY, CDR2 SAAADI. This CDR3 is CASKTGTVSYEQYF. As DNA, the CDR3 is TGCGCCAGCAAGACCGGGACAGTCTCCTACGAGCAGTACTTC.

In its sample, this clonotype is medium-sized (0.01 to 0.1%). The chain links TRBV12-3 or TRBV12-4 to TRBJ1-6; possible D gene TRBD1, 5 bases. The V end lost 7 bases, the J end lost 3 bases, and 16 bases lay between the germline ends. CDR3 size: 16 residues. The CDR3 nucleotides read TGTGCCAGCAAAGCTACAGGACCCCTCTATAATTCACCCCTCCACTTT. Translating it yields CASKATGPLYNSPLHF.

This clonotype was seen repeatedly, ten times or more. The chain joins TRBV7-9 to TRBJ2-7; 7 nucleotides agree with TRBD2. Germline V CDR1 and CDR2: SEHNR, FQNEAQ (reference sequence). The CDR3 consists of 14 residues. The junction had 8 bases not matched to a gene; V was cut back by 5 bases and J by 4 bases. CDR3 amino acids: CASSGGGGPYEQYF. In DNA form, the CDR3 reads TGTGCCAGCAGCGGAGGCGGGGGTCCATACGAGCAGTACTTC.

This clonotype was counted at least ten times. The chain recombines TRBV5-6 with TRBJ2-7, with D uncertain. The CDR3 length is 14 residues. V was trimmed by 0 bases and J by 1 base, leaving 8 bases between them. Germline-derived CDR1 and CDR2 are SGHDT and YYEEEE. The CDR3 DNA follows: TGTGCCAGCAGCTTGGGGGTCAGATCCTACGAGCAGTACTTC. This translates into CASSLGVRSYEQYF. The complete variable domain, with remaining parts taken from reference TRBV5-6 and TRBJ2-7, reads DAGVTQSPTHLIKTRGQQVTLRCSPKSGHDTVSWYQQALGQGPQFIFQYYEEEERQRGNFPDRFSGHQFPNYSSELNVNALLLGDSALYLCASSLGVRSYEQYFGPGTRLTVT.

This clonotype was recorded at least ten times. CDR3 residues: CASSQVGGGGQETQYF. DNA for the CDR3: TGTGCCAGCAGCCAAGTAGGTGGGGGAGGCCAAGAGACCCAGTACTTC. The rearrangement joins TRBV3-1 to TRBJ2-5; possible D gene TRBD2, 6 bases. The ends were cut back, 1 base at V and 1 base at J, with 13 bases in the middle. The CDR3 loop spans 16 amino acids. Germline V lookup: CDR1 LGHDT, CDR2 YNNKEL (reference sequence).